This T cell receptor (beta chain) was documented in a study of cytomegalovirus exposure and HLA in healthy donors. PCR was performed using 60 Vbeta and 13 Jbeta primers. Per the study methods: In a later analysis, the count reached 80 million or so unique TCR beta chains, with around 10 million shared. TCRdb keeps only in-frame clones here, not all; method: immunoSEQ multiplex PCR. V and J calls and clone size follow that table, whereas D and trimming were derived from the DNA. The table lists 100,000 to 150,000 clones, about 80% of them singletons. V was shortened by 3 bases and J by 8 bases, with 7 bases between the two germline ends. The germline V gene encodes CDR1 DFQATT and CDR2 SNEGSKA (reference sequence). The CDR3 loop spans 11 amino acids. For this clone: The antigen is not known.

Points from the study as a whole: Most likely, a cluster of highly shared sequence variants arose as a sequencing artifact. Presence/absence analyses assumed roughly uniform sequencing depth across donors.

The rearrangement joins TRBV20-1 to TRBJ1-4; D not resolved. This TCR was sampled from a woman between 50 and 59 years old in good health and CMV-seronegative. Sequences were obtained from PBMCs. CDR3 in DNA: TGCAGTGCTAGTGAGTTAGAAAAACTGTTTTTT. Residues: CSASELEKLFF.